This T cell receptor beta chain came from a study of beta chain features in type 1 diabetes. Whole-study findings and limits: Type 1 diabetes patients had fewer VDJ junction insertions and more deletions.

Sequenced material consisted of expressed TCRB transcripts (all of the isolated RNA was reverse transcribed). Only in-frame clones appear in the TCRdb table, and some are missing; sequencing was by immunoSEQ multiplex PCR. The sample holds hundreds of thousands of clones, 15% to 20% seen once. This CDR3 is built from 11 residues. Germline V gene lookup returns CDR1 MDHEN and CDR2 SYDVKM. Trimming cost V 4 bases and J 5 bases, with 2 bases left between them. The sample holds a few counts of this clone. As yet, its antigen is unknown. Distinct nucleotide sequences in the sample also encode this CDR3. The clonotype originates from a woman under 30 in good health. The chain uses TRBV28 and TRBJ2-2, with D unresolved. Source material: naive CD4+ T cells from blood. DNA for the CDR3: TGTGCCAGCAGTTCGACCGGGGAGCTGTTTTTT. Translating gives CASSSTGELFF. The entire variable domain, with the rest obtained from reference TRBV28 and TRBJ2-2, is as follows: DVKVTQSSRYLVKRTGEKVFLECVQDMDHENMFWYRQDPGLGLRLIYFSYDVKMKEKGDIPEGYSVSREKKERFSLILESASTNQTSMYLCASSSTGELFFGEGSRLTVL.